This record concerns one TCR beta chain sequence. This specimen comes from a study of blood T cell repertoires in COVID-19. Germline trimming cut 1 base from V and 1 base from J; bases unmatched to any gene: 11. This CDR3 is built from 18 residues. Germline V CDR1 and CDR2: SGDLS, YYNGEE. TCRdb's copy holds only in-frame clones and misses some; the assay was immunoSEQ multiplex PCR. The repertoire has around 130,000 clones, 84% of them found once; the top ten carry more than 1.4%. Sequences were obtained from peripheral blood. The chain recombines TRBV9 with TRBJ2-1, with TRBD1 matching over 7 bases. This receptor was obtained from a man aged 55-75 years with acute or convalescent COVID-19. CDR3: CASSVSRQGKRSYNEQFF. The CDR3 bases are TGTGCCAGCAGCGTATCCAGACAGGGTAAGAGGTCCTACAATGAGCAGTTCTTC.